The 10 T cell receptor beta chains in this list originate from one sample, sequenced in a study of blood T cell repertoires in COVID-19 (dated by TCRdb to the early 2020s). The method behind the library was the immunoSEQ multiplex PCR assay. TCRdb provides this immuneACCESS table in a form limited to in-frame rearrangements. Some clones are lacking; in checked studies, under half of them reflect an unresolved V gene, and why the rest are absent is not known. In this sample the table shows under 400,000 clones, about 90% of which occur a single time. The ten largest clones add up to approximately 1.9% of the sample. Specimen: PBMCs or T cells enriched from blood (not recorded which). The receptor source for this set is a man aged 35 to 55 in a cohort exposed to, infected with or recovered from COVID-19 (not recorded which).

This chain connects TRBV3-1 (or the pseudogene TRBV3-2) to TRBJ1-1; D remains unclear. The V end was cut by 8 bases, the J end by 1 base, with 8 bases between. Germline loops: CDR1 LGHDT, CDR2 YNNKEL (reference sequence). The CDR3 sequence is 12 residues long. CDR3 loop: CASGLRNTEAFF. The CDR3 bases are TGTGCCAGCGGGCTCAGGAACACTGAAGCTTTCTTT.

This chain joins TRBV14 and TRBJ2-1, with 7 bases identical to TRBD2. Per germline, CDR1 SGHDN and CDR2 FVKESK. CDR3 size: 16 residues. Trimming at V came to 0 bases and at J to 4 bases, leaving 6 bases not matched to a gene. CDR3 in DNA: TGTGCCAGCAGCCAAGATAGGCTAGCGGCTTACAATGAGCAGTTCTTC. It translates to CASSQDRLAAYNEQFF.

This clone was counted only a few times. The CDR3 loop is CASSPGTYSYNEQFF. CDR3 sequence (DNA): TGTGCCAGCAGCCCCGGGACTTACTCCTACAATGAGCAGTTCTTC. The rearrangement uses TRBV7-9 and TRBJ2-1; weak D call: TRBD2 (6 bases). The germline CDR1 and CDR2 sequences are SEHNR and FQNEAQ (reference sequence). V was trimmed by 5 bases and J by 0 bases, leaving 11 bases between them. This CDR3 contains 15 residues.

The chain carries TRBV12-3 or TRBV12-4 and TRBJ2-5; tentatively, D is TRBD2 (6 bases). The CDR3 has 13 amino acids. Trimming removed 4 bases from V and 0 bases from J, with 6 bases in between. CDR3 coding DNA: TGTGCCAGCAGTTGGGACTACCAAGAGACCCAGTACTTC. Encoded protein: CASSWDYQETQYF.

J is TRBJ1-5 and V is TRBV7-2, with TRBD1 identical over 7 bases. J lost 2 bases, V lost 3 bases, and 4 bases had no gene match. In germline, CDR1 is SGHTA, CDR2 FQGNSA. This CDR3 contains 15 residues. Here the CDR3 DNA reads TGTGCCAGCAGCTTGACCACAGGGGGCAATCAGCCCCAGCATTTT. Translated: CASSLTTGGNQPQHF.

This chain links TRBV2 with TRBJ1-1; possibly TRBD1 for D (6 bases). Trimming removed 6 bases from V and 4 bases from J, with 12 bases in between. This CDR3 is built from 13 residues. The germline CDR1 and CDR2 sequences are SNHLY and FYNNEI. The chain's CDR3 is CASSPTGSTEAFF. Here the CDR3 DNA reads TGTGCCAGCAGCCCCACAGGGAGCACTGAAGCTTTCTTT.

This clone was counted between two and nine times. The CDR3 protein is CASKGILQTQPQHF. Written as DNA, the CDR3 is TGTGCCAGTAAAGGTATCTTACAGACTCAGCCCCAGCATTTT. The genes are TRBV19 and TRBJ1-5, with unresolved D. CDR1 LNHDA and CDR2 SQIVND come from the germline V gene (reference sequence). The CDR3 consists of 14 residues. V lost 7 bases and J 6 bases, leaving 16 bases between the germline ends.

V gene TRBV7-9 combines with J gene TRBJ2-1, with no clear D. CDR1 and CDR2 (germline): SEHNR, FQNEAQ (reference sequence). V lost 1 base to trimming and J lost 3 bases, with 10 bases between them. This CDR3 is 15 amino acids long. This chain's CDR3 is CASSLGPTIYNEQFF. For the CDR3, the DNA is TGTGCCAGCAGCTTAGGACCAACTATCTACAATGAGCAGTTCTTC.

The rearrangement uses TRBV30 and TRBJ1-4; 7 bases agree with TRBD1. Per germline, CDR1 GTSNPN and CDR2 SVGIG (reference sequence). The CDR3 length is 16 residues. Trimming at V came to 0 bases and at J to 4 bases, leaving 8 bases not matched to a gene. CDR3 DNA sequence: TGTGCCTGGAGTGTACAAGGGGACAGTCATAATGAAAAACTGTTTTTT. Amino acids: CAWSVQGDSHNEKLFF.

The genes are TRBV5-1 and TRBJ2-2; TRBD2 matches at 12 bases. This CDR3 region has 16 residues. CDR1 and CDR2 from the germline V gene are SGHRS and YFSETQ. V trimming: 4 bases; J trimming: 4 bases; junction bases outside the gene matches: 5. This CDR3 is CASSQGLAGLTGELFF. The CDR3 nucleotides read TGCGCCAGCAGCCAAGGACTAGCGGGGCTCACCGGGGAGCTGTTTTTT. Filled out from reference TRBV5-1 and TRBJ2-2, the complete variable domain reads KAGVTQTPRYLIKTRGQQVTLSCSPISGHRSVSWYQQTPGQGLQFLFEYFSETQRNKGNFPGRFSGRQFSNSRSEMNVSTLELGDSALYLCASSQGLAGLTGELFFGEGSRLTVL.